This entry concerns a single TCR beta chain. Its antigen is unknown. Germline V gene sequence: CDR1 SGHTA, CDR2 FQGNSA. This CDR3 is 13 amino acids long. Trimming took off 1 base at V and 6 bases at J, with 7 bases between the two ends. The sample originates from a study of neoadjuvant anti-PD-1 for oral cavity cancer. Study-wide results and caveats: Non-responders to neoadjuvant nivolumab had significantly more clonal PBMC T cells than responders.

Data came from immunoSEQ multiplex PCR; TCRdb stores just in-frame clones and leaves some out. The data hold 60,000 to 80,000 clones, with approximately 80% observed a single time. Sequencing was performed on PBMCs, taken before nivolumab (anti-PD-1) treatment. The chain carries TRBV7-2 and TRBJ1-3, with D uncertain. This receptor was identified in a person aged 35 to 85 with oral cavity squamous cell carcinoma. The CDR3 sequence is CASSLGTLNTIYF. In DNA, the CDR3 is TGTGCCAGCAGCTTAGGGACCTTAAACACCATATATTTT.